The 15 T cell receptor beta chains listed next were all sequenced from one sample in a study of T cells in Graves' hyperthyroidism and ophthalmopathy (dated by TCRdb to about 2019). Library generation was performed with multiplex PCR. The instrument given in TCRdb is Illumina HiSeq 2000. TCR beta CDR3 regions were amplified from RNA transcripts. The first round of RT-PCR for the TCR CDR3 was performed with the HTBI primer set and the Qiagen OneStep RT-PCR kit. TCRdb reprocessing: public reads trimmed at Q25 with fastp, clones called with MiXCR, in-frame beta chains kept. Each entry is one CDR3 protein sequence, shown with its most common DNA and genes. The sample table records some 720,000 distinct CDR3 sequences; 15% to 20% of these occur just once. Around 8.1% of the sample is taken by the ten largest. The sequenced sample was blood. The receptors were sampled from a man younger than 35 with Graves' hyperthyroidism.

This clonotype has at least ten counts. The chain employs TRBV20-1 and TRBJ2-1; 11 positions match TRBD2. V lost 6 bases, J lost 10 bases, and 11 bases stayed unmatched. The CDR3 spans 14 residues. Germline assignment: CDR1 DFQATT and CDR2 SNEGSKA (reference sequence). The CDR3, as DNA: TGCAGTGCAAAACTAGCGGGAGTCCTTGGAGAGCAGTTCTTC. It yields the protein CSAKLAGVLGEQFF.

The sample holds a few counts of this clonotype. The rearrangement joins TRBV6-1 to TRBJ1-4, with 9 bases fitting TRBD1. Germline V gene data show CDR1 as MNHNS and CDR2 as SASEGT. V lost 6 bases, J lost 8 bases, and 7 bases stayed unmatched. The CDR3 runs 14 residues. CDR3 coding DNA: TGTGCCAGCAGGCCCGGGACAGGGTGGGAAAAACTGTTTTTT. The encoded protein is CASRPGTGWEKLFF.

There are many counts of this clonotype. The CDR3 reads CASSYSTGGDNEQFF. The CDR3 DNA reads as TGTGCCAGCAGTTACTCAACGGGAGGGGACAATGAGCAGTTCTTC. V usage is TRBV6-5 and J usage is TRBJ2-1, with 8 positions matching TRBD2. Unmatched junction bases numbered 3, after V lost 0 bases and J lost 5 bases. The length of the CDR3 is 15 residues. In germline, CDR1 is MNHEY, CDR2 SVGAGI.

This clonotype was picked up a small number of times. The rearrangement uses TRBV28 and TRBJ2-7; 8 nucleotides agree with TRBD1. After removal of 7 bases from V and 2 bases from J, the junction contained 4 bases not matched to a gene. CDR1 MDHEN and CDR2 SYDVKM come from the germline V gene. This CDR3 has 13 amino acids. CDR3: CASTGQGPYEQYF. In nucleotides, the CDR3 is TGTGCCAGCACCGGACAGGGACCCTACGAGCAGTACTTC.

This clonotype was seen ten or more times. V is TRBV27 and J is TRBJ2-1; D is unclear. V lost 4 bases, J lost 3 bases, and 10 bases lay in between. Germline V CDR1 and CDR2: MNHEY, SMNVEV (reference sequence). This CDR3 spans 14 amino acids. The CDR3 reads CASSSPDGYNEQFF. CDR3 in DNA: TGTGCCAGCAGTTCGCCCGATGGCTACAATGAGCAGTTCTTC.

This clonotype was observed many times. No DNA is shown, since the ends of the CDR3 on it are uncertain; the CDR3 is the one TCRdb lists. The gene calls are TRBV27 and TRBJ2-7; the table names TRBD2, a call not compared with the DNA. The CDR3 numbers 15 amino acids, ends counted. Germline-derived CDR1 and CDR2 are MNHEY and SMNVEV (reference sequence). CDR3 loop: CASSYSGPALYEQYF.

This clonotype was found many times. The genes are TRBV12-3 or TRBV12-4 and TRBJ2-7, with D unclear. The CDR3 totals 13 residues. Trimming took off 3 bases at V and 2 bases at J, with 8 bases between the two ends. The chain's CDR3 is CASSFQVTYEQYF. The CDR3 region has the DNA TGTGCCAGCAGTTTTCAGGTAACCTACGAGCAGTACTTC.

At least ten counts were recorded for this clonotype. Written as DNA, the CDR3 is TGTGCCAGCAGTTCTCCCCGACAGGTCTCAGATACGCAGTATTTT. This translates into CASSSPRQVSDTQYF. The chain is built from TRBV12-3 or TRBV12-4 and TRBJ2-3, with D perhaps matching TRBD1 (6 bases). The CDR3 runs to 15 residues. V was cut by 4 bases and J by 4 bases, with 15 bases left in between.

There are many counts of this clonotype. This sequence joins TRBV11-2 and TRBJ2-5; the D is unclear. The CDR3 length is 14 residues. Germline V gene data show CDR1 as SGHAT and CDR2 as FQNNGV. Deletions cut 0 bases from V and 5 bases from J, with 10 bases between. The CDR3 here is CASSLELYYETQYF. The CDR3 DNA follows: TGTGCCAGCAGCTTAGAATTGTATTATGAGACCCAGTACTTC.

V and J are TRBV7-2 and TRBJ2-1; TRBD2 matches at 7 bases. Germline V gene lookup returns CDR1 SGHTA and CDR2 FQGNSA. The CDR3 is 13 amino acids. J lost 10 bases, V lost 8 bases, and 11 bases had no gene match. The CDR3 nucleotides read TGTGCCAGCGGCCCCACCGGAGCGGGAGAGCAGTTCTTC. Its translation: CASGPTGAGEQFF.

This clonotype has a count of ten or more. V gene TRBV7-3 combines with J gene TRBJ2-1; 7 bases align to TRBD2. Germline V gives CDR1 SGHTA, CDR2 FQGTGA. The CDR3 spans 13 residues. V gave up 2 bases and J gave up 10 bases; unmatched junction bases: 5. The DNA of the CDR3 is TGTGCCAGCAGCTTAGGGGAGGGCCAGGAGCAGTTCTTC. It is translated as CASSLGEGQEQFF.

The rearrangement joins TRBV12-3 or TRBV12-4 to TRBJ1-2, with D unclear. This CDR3 region has 14 residues. V shed 3 bases and J shed 0 bases, with 8 bases lying between them. The CDR3 DNA reads TGTGCCAGCAGTTTTTCCAGATCTAACTATGGCTACACCTTC. It is translated as CASSFSRSNYGYTF.

This clonotype has ten or more counts. Because the CDR3 is missing its conserved closing phenylalanine or tryptophan, this is likely a read error. The chain carries TRBV6-2 or TRBV6-3 and TRBJ2-5; D gene unclear. Germline loops: CDR1 MNHEY, CDR2 SVGEGT. V was cut by 1 base and J by 2 bases, with 2 bases left in between. The CDR3 runs 12 residues. The CDR3 loop reads CASSYLQETQYS. The DNA for the CDR3 is TGTGCCAGCAGTTACTTACAAGAGACCCAGTACTCC.

This sequence joins TRBV5-1 and TRBJ2-5, with D uncertain. Per germline, CDR1 SGHRS and CDR2 YFSETQ. Trimming removed 0 bases from V and 1 base from J, with 13 bases in between. This CDR3 spans 16 amino acids. CDR3 protein: CASSLVQLPTQETQYF. As DNA, the CDR3 is TGCGCCAGCAGCTTGGTACAACTTCCAACCCAAGAGACCCAGTACTTC.

The chain uses TRBV18 and TRBJ2-5, with 7 bases matching TRBD1. CDR1 and CDR2 from the germline V gene are KGHSH and LQKENI. The CDR3 consists of 15 residues. With 3 bases clipped from V and 0 bases from J, the junction kept 4 bases outside the gene matches. CDR3 sequence reads: CASSPATGNQETQYF. The CDR3 coding sequence is TGTGCCAGCTCACCGGCGACAGGGAACCAAGAGACCCAGTACTTC.